Listed here are 29 T cell receptor beta chains from one sample, sequenced in a study of patients and donors after allogeneic stem cell transplantation. In TCRdb, the RT-PCR reads were re-called with MiXCR into one record per CDR3 protein. The data hold just over 55,000 distinct CDR3 sequences, with roughly 15% observed a single time. Sequenced sample: blood, either unsorted or a sorted T cell fraction (not recorded which). The receptors here all came from a human donor who was either an allogeneic HSCT recipient or a stem cell or donor lymphocyte infusion donor (not recorded which). It is not recorded whose cells these are; they may come from a transplant donor.

A note on this clonotype: The junction does not match germline at one end; this may be a read error. V gene TRBV27 combines with J gene TRBJ2-3, with 9 bases aligning to TRBD2. The germline gives CDR1 MNHEY, CDR2 SMNVEV (reference sequence). There are 15 residues in the CDR3. The CDR3 DNA follows: TGTGCCAGCAGTTCCAGCGGGGGGCCCCCAGATACGCAGAATTTT. It is translated as CASSSSGGPPDTQNF.

The CDR3 spells CASSQEPGKETQYF. Here the CDR3 DNA reads TGTGCCAGCAGCCAAGAACCGGGGAAGGAGACCCAGTACTTC. The chain uses TRBV4-2 and TRBJ2-5; maybe TRBD2 (5 bases). The CDR3 length is 14 residues. The germline V gene has CDR1 LGHNA and CDR2 YNFKEQ. The V gene lost 0 bases and the J gene lost 5 bases, with 10 bases spanning the gap.

This clonotype was counted ten times or more. V gene TRBV6-5 combines with J gene TRBJ1-2; D gene uncertain. The CDR3 covers 14 residues. The ends were cut back, 6 bases at V and 2 bases at J, with 13 bases in the middle. Germline V gives CDR1 MNHEY, CDR2 SVGAGI. The CDR3 sequence: CASSPGRENYGYTF. CDR3 coding DNA: TGTGCCAGCAGCCCCGGACGGGAAAACTATGGCTACACCTTC.

The V and J genes are TRBV6-5 and TRBJ2-3; no definite D call. CDR1 is MNHEY, CDR2 SVGAGI, per germline. The CDR3 loop spans 15 amino acids. Trimming shortened V by 6 bases and J by 0 bases, and 13 bases separated the two germline ends. CDR3 in amino acids: CASRTRGASTDTQYF. Here the CDR3 DNA reads TGTGCCAGCAGAACCCGAGGAGCTAGCACAGATACGCAGTATTTT.

This clonotype was detected ten times or more. The rearrangement links TRBV27 to TRBJ1-5; a possible D gene is TRBD1 (6 bases). Germline lookup yields CDR1 MNHEY and CDR2 SMNVEV (reference sequence). The V end lost 0 bases, the J end lost 2 bases, and 14 bases lay between the germline ends. The CDR3 totals 17 residues. CDR3 in amino acids: CASSLSTGGAGNQPQHF. CDR3 sequence (DNA): TGTGCCAGCAGTTTATCGACTGGGGGCGCAGGCAATCAGCCCCAGCATTTT.

This chain connects TRBV5-1 to TRBJ2-3, with D maybe TRBD2 (5 bases). The CDR3 spans 15 residues. V gave up 1 base and J gave up 6 bases, with 15 bases separating them. Germline V gives CDR1 SGHRS, CDR2 YFSETQ. The CDR3 DNA reads TGCGCCAGCAGCTTGCTGGGAGCGACGATGGATACGCAGTATTTT. As protein: CASSLLGATMDTQYF.

The genes are TRBV27 and TRBJ2-1; a possible D gene is TRBD2 (6 bases). This CDR3 contains 14 residues. Germline assignment: CDR1 MNHEY and CDR2 SMNVEV (reference sequence). Trimming pared 6 bases from V and 0 bases from J, leaving 9 bases between. The CDR3 here is CASRASDSYNEQFF. CDR3 DNA: TGTGCCAGCAGGGCTAGCGACTCCTACAATGAGCAGTTCTTC.

A few counts support this clonotype. The CDR3 sequence: CASSRTSGINEQFF. Written as DNA, the CDR3 is TGTGCCAGCAGTCGGACTAGCGGGATCAATGAGCAGTTCTTC. The chain has TRBV27 and TRBJ2-1; 12 bases are a match to TRBD2. With 5 bases clipped from V and 6 bases from J, the junction kept 2 bases outside the gene matches. This CDR3 is 14 amino acids long. Germline-derived CDR1 and CDR2 are MNHEY and SMNVEV (reference sequence).

This clonotype has more than one count but fewer than ten. This chain uses TRBV29-1 with TRBJ2-7, with D tentatively TRBD1 (5 bases). V dropped 2 bases and J dropped 1 base, with 15 bases sitting between them. The CDR3 is 15 amino acids. Per germline, CDR1 SQVTM and CDR2 ANQGSEA. CDR3 region: CSVEFIGVESYEQYF. The CDR3 nucleotides read TGCAGCGTTGAATTTATAGGGGTCGAGTCCTACGAGCAGTACTTC.

The table lists this clonotype with many counts. V usage is TRBV12-3 or TRBV12-4 and J usage is TRBJ1-1; weak D call: TRBD1 (6 bases). V lost 1 base to trimming and J lost 1 base, with 7 bases between them. The length of the CDR3 is 14 residues. The CDR3 protein is CASSLGGGNTEAFF. The CDR3 nucleotides read TGTGCCAGCAGTTTAGGAGGGGGGAACACTGAAGCTTTCTTT.

In this sample, this clonotype turned up a few times. The germline gene is not matched at one end of the junction; a read error may be the cause. V gene TRBV3-1 combines with J gene TRBJ2-3; TRBD2 matches at 7 bases. CDR1 LGHDT and CDR2 YNNKEL come from the germline V gene (reference sequence). The CDR3 consists of 17 residues. The CDR3 spells CASRQDSGLTSTDTQYF. The CDR3 nucleotides read TGTGCCAGCAGACAAGATAGCGGGTTAACTAGCACAGATACGCAGTATTTT.

This clonotype was counted at least ten times. The DNA for the CDR3 is TGCAGTGCTCAACTTACAGGGAAAGCTAACTATGGCTACACCTTC. Its protein is CSAQLTGKANYGYTF. The chain links TRBV20-1 to TRBJ1-2; D is perhaps TRBD1 (6 bases). Germline assignment: CDR1 DFQATT and CDR2 SNEGSKA (reference sequence). Between the trimmed V and J ends, which lost 5 bases and 0 bases, there was a span of 16 bases. The CDR3 runs to 15 residues.

This clonotype has just a few counts. V is TRBV11-3 and J is TRBJ1-3; D unresolved. The CDR3 runs to 14 residues. Germline V gene data show CDR1 as SGHNT and CDR2 as YENEEA. The V end was cut by 5 bases, the J end by 3 bases, with 11 bases between. CDR3 in DNA: TGTGCCAGCAGCGACGGGTCAGTTGGAAACACCATATATTTT. Protein product: CASSDGSVGNTIYF.

J is TRBJ2-1 and V is TRBV7-2, with TRBD1 as a possible D gene (7 bases). There are 14 residues in the CDR3. Between the trimmed V and J ends, which lost 4 bases and 3 bases, there was a span of 10 bases. Germline loops: CDR1 SGHTA, CDR2 FQGNSA. CDR3 sequence: CASSSRGVYNEQFF. CDR3 in DNA: TGTGCCAGCAGCTCCAGGGGGGTCTACAATGAGCAGTTCTTC.

This CDR3 reads CASSRSAWSGGNTGELFF. The CDR3 nucleotides are TGTGCCAGCAGCAGAAGTGCCTGGAGCGGGGGGAACACCGGGGAGCTGTTTTTT. The V gene is TRBV7-9, the J gene TRBJ2-2; 8 positions agree with TRBD2. Germline V gene data show CDR1 as SEHNR and CDR2 as FQNEAQ (reference sequence). V trimming: 5 bases; J trimming: 1 base; junction bases outside the gene matches: 12. CDR3 length equals 18 residues.

This clonotype was recorded at least ten times. The chain carries TRBV12-3 or TRBV12-4 and TRBJ2-7, with TRBD1 identical over 12 bases. V was pared by 6 bases and J by 6 bases, with 9 bases of the junction left unmatched. The CDR3 consists of 15 residues. The CDR3 loop reads CASSPEGTGGLEQYF. CDR3 nucleotides: TGTGCCAGCAGCCCCGAGGGGACAGGGGGCCTCGAGCAGTACTTC.

The chain joins TRBV9 to TRBJ2-5, with D tentatively TRBD1 (5 bases). Germline V gives CDR1 SGDLS, CDR2 YYNGEE. V lost 3 bases to trimming and J lost 5 bases, with 20 bases between them. CDR3 size: 16 residues. The CDR3 bases are TGTGCCAGCAGCGCAGACGGACAAATAATGTCGGAGACCCAGTACTTC. This translates into CASSADGQIMSETQYF.

There are many counts of this clonotype. The rearrangement uses TRBV27 and TRBJ1-6, with D perhaps TRBD1 (6 bases). V lost 5 bases to trimming and J lost 4 bases, with 18 bases between them. Germline V gene lookup returns CDR1 MNHEY and CDR2 SMNVEV (reference sequence). The CDR3 runs to 17 residues. The CDR3, as DNA: TGTGCCAGCAGTACCCCGGGGGGCTGGGGTTATAATTCACCCCTCCACTTT. It encodes CASSTPGGWGYNSPLHF.

This clonotype was recorded at least ten times. The rearrangement links TRBV27 to TRBJ1-5; possible D gene TRBD1, 6 bases. V was pared by 3 bases and J by 5 bases, with 11 bases between. CDR3 length equals 14 residues. Germline V gene data show CDR1 as MNHEY and CDR2 as SMNVEV (reference sequence). The CDR3 loop is CASSLGGQYQPQHF. The CDR3 coding sequence is TGTGCCAGCAGTTTGGGGGGACAATATCAGCCCCAGCATTTT.

This clonotype was detected only a few times. The chain is built from TRBV10-2 and TRBJ2-1; 11 nucleotides line up with TRBD2. The V segment lost 6 bases and the J segment 12 bases; nucleotides outside the gene matches: 10. In germline, CDR1 is WSHSY, CDR2 SAAADI. The CDR3 spans 14 residues. CDR3 sequence reads: CASRPGLAAKGQFF. The DNA of the CDR3 is TGCGCCAGCAGACCGGGACTAGCGGCGAAGGGGCAGTTCTTC.

In the case of this clonotype: The missing conserved phenylalanine or tryptophan at the end of this CDR3 makes a read error likely. V is TRBV6-5 and J is TRBJ2-7; 10 bases are a match to TRBD1. CDR1 and CDR2 (germline): MNHEY, SVGAGI. CDR3 length: 15 amino acids. The junction had 5 bases not matched to a gene; V was cut back by 3 bases and J by 3 bases. CDR3 coding DNA: TGTGCCAGCAGTTATAACCGGGACAGGGGCTACGAGCAGTACTCC. Protein sequence: CASSYNRDRGYEQYS.

The rearrangement joins TRBV3-1 to TRBJ2-3; tentatively, D is TRBD2 (6 bases). Germline CDR1 is LGHDT and CDR2 is YNNKEL (reference sequence). The length of the CDR3 is 15 residues. Between the trimmed V and J ends, which lost 3 bases and 0 bases, there was a span of 10 bases. CDR3 DNA: TGTGCCAGCAGCCAGGGCGGGACGAGCACAGATACGCAGTATTTT. It codes for CASSQGGTSTDTQYF.

This rearrangement joins TRBV27 to TRBJ2-7, with 12 bases aligning to TRBD2. CDR1 and CDR2 from the germline V gene are MNHEY and SMNVEV (reference sequence). V trimming: 3 bases; J trimming: 5 bases; junction bases outside the gene matches: 5. The CDR3 is made up of 15 amino acids. CDR3 nucleotide sequence: TGTGCCAGCAGTTTGACTAGCGGGAGACTCCACGAGCAGTACTTC. This gives the protein CASSLTSGRLHEQYF.

The rearrangement links TRBV21-1 to TRBJ2-7; the D call TRBD1 from the table was never checked on the DNA. TRBV21-1 is a pseudogene segment. The CDR3 has 17 residues. The CDR3 DNA is TGTGCCAGCAGCAAAGGGGCGGGACAGTTGCGTTGCTACGAGCAGTACTTC. Translated: CASSKGAGQLRCYEQYF.

The CDR3 nucleotides are TGTGCCAGTAGTATAACAGGGGCCCTTAGCACAGATACGCAGTATTTT. Residues: CASSITGALSTDTQYF. The V call is TRBV19, the J call TRBJ2-3; 7 bases align to TRBD1. J lost 0 bases, V lost 2 bases, and 5 bases had no gene match. CDR3 length equals 16 residues. Per the germline V gene, CDR1 is LNHDA and CDR2 is SQIVND (reference sequence).

The chain has TRBV5-5 and TRBJ1-1; the D gene is possibly TRBD1 (6 bases). Trimming took off 4 bases at V and 0 bases at J, with 16 bases between the two ends. In germline, CDR1 is SGHKS, CDR2 YYEKEE (reference sequence). The CDR3 length is 16 residues. The CDR3 coding sequence is TGTGCCAGCAGCCGACGACAGGACGCCATGAACACTGAAGCTTTCTTT. Its translation: CASSRRQDAMNTEAFF.

The chain recombines TRBV6-5 with TRBJ2-7, with 10 bases fitting TRBD1. The CDR3 loop spans 16 amino acids. The V and J ends lost 5 bases and 4 bases, in that order; junction bases with no gene match: 11. CDR1 MNHEY and CDR2 SVGAGI come from the germline V gene. CDR3 region: CASSLRRDRGLYEQYF. The CDR3 DNA follows: TGTGCCAGCAGTCTCCGAAGGGACAGGGGTCTTTACGAGCAGTACTTC.

On this clonotype: A much larger clone lies a single base off, so this may be a read error. The chain couples TRBV6-6 to TRBJ1-1; D perhaps matches TRBD1 (5 bases). Trimming took 2 bases from V and 9 from J, leaving 10 bases between them. The germline V gene encodes CDR1 MNHNY and CDR2 SVGAGI (reference sequence). The CDR3 consists of 12 residues. The CDR3 sequence is CASSYTGTKAFF. DNA of the CDR3: TGTGCCAGCAGTTACACAGGAACTAAAGCTTTCTTT.

This clonotype appeared many times. The chain recombines TRBV12-3 or TRBV12-4 with TRBJ2-2; a possible D gene is TRBD1 (5 bases). Trimming stripped 5 bases from V and 5 bases from J, with 12 bases between. This CDR3 contains 14 residues. In nucleotides, the CDR3 is TGTGCCAGCAGTCCTCCGAAGGGGACCGGGGAGCTGTTTTTT. Translated, it gives CASSPPKGTGELFF.